This T cell receptor (beta chain) was sequenced for a study of blood T cell repertoires in COVID-19. Whole-study context: COVID-19 samples collected from the United States, Italy and Spain covered acute and convalescent phases.

Clones were read by immunoSEQ multiplex PCR, and TCRdb kept only the in-frame ones, dropping some. Of around 260,000 clones in the sample, 83% were seen once. Germline V CDR1 and CDR2: SGHTA, FQGNSA. V lost 2 bases to trimming and J lost 7 bases, with 12 bases between them. The CDR3 spans 15 residues. The receptor was derived from a woman between 50 and 59 years old who had recovered from COVID-19. The sample comprised peripheral blood. The chain links TRBV7-2 to TRBJ1-6; D is ambiguous. The CDR3 protein is CASSLTGYPNSPLHF. DNA for the CDR3: TGTGCCAGCAGCTTAACGGGGTATCCGAATTCACCCCTCCACTTT.